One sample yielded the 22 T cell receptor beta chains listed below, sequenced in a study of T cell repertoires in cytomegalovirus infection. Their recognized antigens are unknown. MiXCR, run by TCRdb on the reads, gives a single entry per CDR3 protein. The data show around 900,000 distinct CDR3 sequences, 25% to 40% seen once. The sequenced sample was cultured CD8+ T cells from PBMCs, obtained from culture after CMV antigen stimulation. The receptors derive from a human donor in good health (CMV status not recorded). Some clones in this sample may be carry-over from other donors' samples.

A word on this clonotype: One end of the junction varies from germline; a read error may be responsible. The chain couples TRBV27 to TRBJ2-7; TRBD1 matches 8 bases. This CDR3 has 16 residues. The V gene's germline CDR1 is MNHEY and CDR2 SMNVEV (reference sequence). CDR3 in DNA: TGTGCTAGCAGTTACGGGACAGGCCGGGGTACCTACGAGCAGTACTTC. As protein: CASSYGTGRGTYEQYF.

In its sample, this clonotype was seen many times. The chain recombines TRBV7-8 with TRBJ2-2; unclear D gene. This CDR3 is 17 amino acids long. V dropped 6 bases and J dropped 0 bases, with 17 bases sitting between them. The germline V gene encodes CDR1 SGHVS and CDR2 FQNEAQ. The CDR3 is CASRDSGLLSNTGELFF. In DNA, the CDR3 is TGTGCCAGCAGAGACTCGGGCCTTCTCTCGAACACCGGGGAGCTGTTTTTT. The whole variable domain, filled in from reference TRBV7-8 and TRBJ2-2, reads GAGVSQSPRYKVAKRGQDVALRCDPISGHVSLFWYQQALGQGPEFLTYFQNEAQLDKSGLPSDRFFAERPEGSVSTLKIQRTQQEDSAVYLCASRDSGLLSNTGELFFGEGSRLTVL.

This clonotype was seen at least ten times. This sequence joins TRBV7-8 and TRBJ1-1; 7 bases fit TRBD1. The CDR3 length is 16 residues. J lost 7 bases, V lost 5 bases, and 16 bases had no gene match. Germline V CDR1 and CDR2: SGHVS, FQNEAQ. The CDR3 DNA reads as TGTGCCAGCAGCGAGAGGGATCGCGACAGGGCTGGTGAAGCTTTCTTT. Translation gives CASSERDRDRAGEAFF.

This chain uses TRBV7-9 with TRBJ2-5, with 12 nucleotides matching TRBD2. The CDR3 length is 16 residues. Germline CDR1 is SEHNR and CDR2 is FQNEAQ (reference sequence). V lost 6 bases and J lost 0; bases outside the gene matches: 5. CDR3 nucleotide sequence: TGTGCCAGCAGACCGACTAGCGGGGGATACCAAGAGACCCAGTACTTC. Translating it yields CASRPTSGGYQETQYF.

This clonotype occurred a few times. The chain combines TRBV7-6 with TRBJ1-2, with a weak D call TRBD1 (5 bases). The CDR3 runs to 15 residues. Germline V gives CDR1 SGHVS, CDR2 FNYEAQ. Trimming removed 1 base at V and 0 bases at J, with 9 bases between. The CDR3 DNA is TGTGCCAGCAGCTTAGAACTGGGGCCTAACTATGGCTACACCTTC. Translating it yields CASSLELGPNYGYTF. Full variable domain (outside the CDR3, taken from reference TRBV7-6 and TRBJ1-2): GAGVSQSPRYKVTKRGQDVALRCDPISGHVSLYWYRQALGQGPEFLTYFNYEAQQDKSGLPNDRFSAERPEGSISTLTIQRTEQRDSAMYRCASSLELGPNYGYTFGSGTRLTVV.

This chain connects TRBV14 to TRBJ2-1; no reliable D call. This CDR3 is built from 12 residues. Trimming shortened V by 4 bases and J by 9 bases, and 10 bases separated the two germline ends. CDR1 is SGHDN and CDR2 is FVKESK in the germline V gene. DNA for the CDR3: TGTGCCAGCAGCCCCCTGGGCGTTGAGCAGTTCTTC. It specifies CASSPLGVEQFF.

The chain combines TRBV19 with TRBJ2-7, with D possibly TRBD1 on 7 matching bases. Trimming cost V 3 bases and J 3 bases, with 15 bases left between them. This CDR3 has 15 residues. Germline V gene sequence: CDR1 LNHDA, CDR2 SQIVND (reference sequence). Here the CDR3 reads CASSMAGTAFYEQYV. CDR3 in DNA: TGTGCCAGTAGTATGGCGGGGACAGCATTCTACGAGCAGTACGTC.

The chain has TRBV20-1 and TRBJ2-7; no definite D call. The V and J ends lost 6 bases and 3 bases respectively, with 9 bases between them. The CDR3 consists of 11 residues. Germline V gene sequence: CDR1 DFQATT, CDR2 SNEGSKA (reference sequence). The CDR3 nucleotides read TGCAGTGCGCTGAGCTACTACGAGCAGTACTTC. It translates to CSALSYYEQYF.

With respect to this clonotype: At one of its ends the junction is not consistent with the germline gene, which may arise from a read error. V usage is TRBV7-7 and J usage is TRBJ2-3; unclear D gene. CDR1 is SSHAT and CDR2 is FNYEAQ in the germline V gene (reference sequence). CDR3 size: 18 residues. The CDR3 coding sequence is TGTGCTAGCAGCTTAGCCGGCGGACCATCCTCCCTCACAGATACGCAGTATTTT. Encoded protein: CASSLAGGPSSLTDTQYF.

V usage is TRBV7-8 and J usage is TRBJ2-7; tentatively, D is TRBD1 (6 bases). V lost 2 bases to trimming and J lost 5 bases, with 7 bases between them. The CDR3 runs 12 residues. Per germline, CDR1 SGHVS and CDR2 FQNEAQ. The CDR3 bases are TGTGCCAGCAGCTTATACAGGGACGAGCAGTACGTC. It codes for CASSLYRDEQYV.

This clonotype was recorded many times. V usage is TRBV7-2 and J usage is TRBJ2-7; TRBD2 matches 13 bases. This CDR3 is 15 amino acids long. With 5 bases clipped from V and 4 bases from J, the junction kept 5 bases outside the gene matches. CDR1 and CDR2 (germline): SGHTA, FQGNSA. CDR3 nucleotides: TGTGCCAGCAGCATGGGACTAGCGGGGTCTTACGAGCAGTACTTC. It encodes CASSMGLAGSYEQYF.

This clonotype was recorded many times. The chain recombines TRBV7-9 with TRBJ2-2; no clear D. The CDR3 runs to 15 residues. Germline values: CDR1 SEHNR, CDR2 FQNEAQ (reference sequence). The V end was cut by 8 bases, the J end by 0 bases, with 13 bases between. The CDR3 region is CASPLGIPNTGELFF. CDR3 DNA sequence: TGTGCCAGCCCCCTTGGGATACCGAACACCGGGGAGCTGTTTTTT.

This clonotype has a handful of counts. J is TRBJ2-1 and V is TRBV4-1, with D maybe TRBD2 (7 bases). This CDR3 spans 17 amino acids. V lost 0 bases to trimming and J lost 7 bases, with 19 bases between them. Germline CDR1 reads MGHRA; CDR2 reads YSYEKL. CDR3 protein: CASSQDLGGGARNEQFF. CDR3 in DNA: TGCGCCAGCAGCCAAGATTTAGGAGGGGGGGCCAGGAATGAGCAGTTCTTC.

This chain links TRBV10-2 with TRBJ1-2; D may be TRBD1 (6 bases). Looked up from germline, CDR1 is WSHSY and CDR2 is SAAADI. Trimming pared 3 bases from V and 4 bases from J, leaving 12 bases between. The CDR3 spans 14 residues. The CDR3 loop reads CASSDRGAGYGYTF. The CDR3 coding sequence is TGCGCCAGCAGTGATCGGGGGGCCGGCTATGGCTACACCTTC.

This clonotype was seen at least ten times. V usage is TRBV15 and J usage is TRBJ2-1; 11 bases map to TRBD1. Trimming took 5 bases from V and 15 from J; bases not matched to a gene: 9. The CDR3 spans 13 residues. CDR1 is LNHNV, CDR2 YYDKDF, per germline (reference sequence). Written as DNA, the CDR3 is TGTGCCACCAGCCCGCGAGGGGACAGGGGGGTGTTCTTC. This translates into CATSPRGDRGVFF.

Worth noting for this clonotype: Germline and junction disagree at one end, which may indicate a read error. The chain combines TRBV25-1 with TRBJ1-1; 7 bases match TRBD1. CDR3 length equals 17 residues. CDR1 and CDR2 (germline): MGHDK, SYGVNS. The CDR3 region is CVSSESTDRALGSEAFF. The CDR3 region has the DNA TGTGTCAGCAGTGAATCCACCGACAGGGCCTTAGGGTCGGAAGCTTTCTTT.

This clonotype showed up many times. Here the CDR3 reads CASSFNPGQGPKADEQFF. The CDR3 DNA is TGTGCCAGCAGTTTTAATCCGGGACAGGGGCCGAAGGCGGATGAGCAGTTCTTC. The chain has TRBV7-9 and TRBJ2-1; 10 bases line up with TRBD1. This CDR3 spans 18 amino acids. V lost 6 bases, J lost 8 bases, and 19 bases stayed unmatched. Germline CDR1 reads SEHNR; CDR2 reads FQNEAQ (reference sequence). The full variable domain, its missing parts supplied by reference TRBV7-9 and TRBJ2-1, is DTGVSQNPRHKITKRGQNVTFRCDPISEHNRLYWYRQTLGQGPEFLTYFQNEAQLEKSRLLSDRFSAERPKGSFSTLEIQRTEQGDSAMYLCASSFNPGQGPKADEQFFGPGTRLTVL.

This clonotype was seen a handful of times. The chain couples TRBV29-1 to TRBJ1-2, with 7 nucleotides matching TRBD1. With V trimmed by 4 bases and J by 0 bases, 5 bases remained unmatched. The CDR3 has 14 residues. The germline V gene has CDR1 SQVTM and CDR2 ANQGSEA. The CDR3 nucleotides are TGCAGCGTTGGCCGGGACAGCACTAACTATGGCTACACCTTC. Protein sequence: CSVGRDSTNYGYTF.

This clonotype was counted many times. The CDR3 nucleotides read TGTGCCAGCAGTCCAATTATGAGGGAGGTGAACACTGAAGCTTTCTTT. This encodes CASSPIMREVNTEAFF. The V and J genes are TRBV12-3 or TRBV12-4 and TRBJ1-1; D gene ambiguous. CDR3 size: 16 residues. With 5 bases removed from V and 0 bases from J, the gap between germline ends came to 16 bases.

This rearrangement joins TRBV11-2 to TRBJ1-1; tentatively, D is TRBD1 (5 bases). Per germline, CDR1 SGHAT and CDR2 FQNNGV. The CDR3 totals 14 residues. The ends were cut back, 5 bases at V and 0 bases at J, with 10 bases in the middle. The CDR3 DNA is TGTGCCAGCAGCCGGGACCTTATGAACACTGAAGCTTTCTTT. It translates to CASSRDLMNTEAFF.

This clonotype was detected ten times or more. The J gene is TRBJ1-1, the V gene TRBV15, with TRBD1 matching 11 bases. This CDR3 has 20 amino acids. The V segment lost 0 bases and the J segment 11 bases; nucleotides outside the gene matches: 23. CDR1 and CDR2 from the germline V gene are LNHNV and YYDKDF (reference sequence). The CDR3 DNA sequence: TGTGCCACCAGCAGAGATTTCCACCGCTTTTTGGGACAGGGGGGCGCGGGGGCTTTCTTT. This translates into CATSRDFHRFLGQGGAGAFF.

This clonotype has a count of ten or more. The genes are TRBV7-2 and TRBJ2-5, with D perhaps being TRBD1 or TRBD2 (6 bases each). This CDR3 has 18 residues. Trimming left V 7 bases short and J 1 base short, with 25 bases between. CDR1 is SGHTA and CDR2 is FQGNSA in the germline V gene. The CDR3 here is CASIPIGEGWGAQETQYF. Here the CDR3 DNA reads TGTGCCAGCATCCCAATCGGCGAGGGATGGGGGGCCCAAGAGACCCAGTACTTC.